Included here is one T cell receptor beta chain sequence, with context. Its antigen remains unidentified. The record originates from a study of vaccination effects on CD4 cells after COVID-19. V lost 4 bases, J lost 4 bases, and 17 bases lay in between. Germline V CDR1 and CDR2: SGDLS, YYNGEE. This CDR3 has 16 residues. Here immunoSEQ multiplex PCR was the method, and the copy in TCRdb shows in-frame clones only, minus some. The sample holds 50,000 or so clones, nearly 80% seen once. Under the ViraFEST assay, PBMC were stimulated with viral peptide pools so that antigen-specific CD4+ T cells expanded. Sequencing was performed afterwards. Following 10 days of culture, CD4+ T cells were isolated. All vaccine recipients tested negative for nucleocapsid antibodies and had never contracted SARS-CoV-2 infection. General study points: Both infection-induced and vaccine-induced clones contracted markedly at late post-vaccination timepoints.

This material consisted of CD4+ T cells from PBMCs cultured with HCoV-OC43 spike peptides, taken before COVID-19 vaccination. Subset denoted: HCoV-OC43 spike overlapping peptide pool stimulation. This clonotype originated in a human donor who received a COVID-19 vaccine. V usage is TRBV9 and J usage is TRBJ2-2, with D perhaps matching TRBD1 (5 bases). The CDR3 sequence: CASSPPLQGFTGELFF. Written as DNA, the CDR3 is TGTGCCAGCAGCCCCCCCCTTCAGGGATTCACCGGGGAGCTGTTTTTT. The variable domain in full, with the rest retrieved from reference TRBV9 and TRBJ2-2, is DSGVTQTPKHLITATGQRVTLRCSPRSGDLSVYWYQQSLDQGLQFLIQYYNGEERAKGNILERFSAQQFPDLHSELNLSSLELGDSALYFCASSPPLQGFTGELFFGEGSRLTVL.